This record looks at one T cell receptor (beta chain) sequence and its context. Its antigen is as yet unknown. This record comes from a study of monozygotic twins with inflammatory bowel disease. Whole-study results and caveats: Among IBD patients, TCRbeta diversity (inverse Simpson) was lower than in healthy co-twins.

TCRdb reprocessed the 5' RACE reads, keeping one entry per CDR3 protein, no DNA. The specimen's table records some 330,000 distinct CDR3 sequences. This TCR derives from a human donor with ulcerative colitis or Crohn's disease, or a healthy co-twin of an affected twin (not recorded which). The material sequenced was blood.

CDR3 amino acids: CAISESRKETAKSTDTQYF. This chain joins TRBV10-3 and TRBJ2-3; TCRdb outputs TRBD1, but without DNA this stays unchecked. The V gene's germline CDR1 is ENHRY and CDR2 SYGVKD. The CDR3 loop spans 19 amino acids.